This T cell receptor (beta chain) was captured by sequencing in a study of shared clonotypes between healthy human individuals. Across the study: Per-donor plates numbered three CD4 naive, three CD4 memory, two CD8 naive and one CD8 memory. Study-level results: Inspection by rarefaction showed sorted-subset sequencing to be incomplete despite large depth.

TCRdb's table, derived via immunoSEQ multiplex PCR, lists solely in-frame clones and lacks some. The sample has millions of clones, 95% seen once. Germline V gene data show CDR1 as SGHTA and CDR2 as FQGTGA. V was pared by 4 bases and J by 8 bases, with 17 bases between. The CDR3 has 14 residues. On this clone itself: Antigen: not known.

Adults of Caucasian background living in Nashville, Tennessee made up all donors. From CD4+ cells came CD45RA+ naive and CD45RA-negative memory subsets. The chain combines TRBV7-3 with TRBJ1-1; no clear D. This receptor was identified in a young man in good health. Sequenced sample: naive CD4+ T cells sorted from blood. The subset: CD45RA+ positively selected. CDR3: CASSYLKFGEEAFF. CDR3 nucleotides: TGTGCCAGCAGCTACCTTAAGTTTGGGGAGGAAGCTTTCTTT.